This TCR beta chain was sequenced for a study of T cell repertoires in cytomegalovirus infection. The CDR3 has 15 amino acids. Germline V lookup: CDR1 MNHNS, CDR2 SASEGT. V gave up 10 bases and J gave up 6 bases, with 21 bases separating them. MiXCR, applied by TCRdb to the reads, yields one record per CDR3 protein. The sample consists of hundreds of thousands of distinct CDR3 sequences, 15% to 20% of them appearing once. The chain carries TRBV6-1 and TRBJ2-2; the D gene is possibly TRBD1 (6 bases). This sequence was found in a human donor in good health (CMV status not recorded). Some clones in this sample may be carry-over from other donors' samples. The sequenced sample consisted of PBMCs. CDR3 nucleotides: TGTGCCACCAATCTTCAAACAGGGTCGGCCGGGGAGCTGTTTTTT. Its protein product is CATNLQTGSAGELFF.